This T cell receptor (beta chain) was retrieved from a study of OX40 agonist ivuxolimab in advanced cancers. A history of autoimmune disease or systemic immunosuppression excluded patients. The CDR3 consists of 11 residues. V was clipped by 6 bases and J by 8 bases, with 10 bases between them. Germline V CDR1 and CDR2: KGHSH, LQKENI. Assay: immunoSEQ multiplex PCR; the TCRdb copy retains only in-frame clones and omits some. The repertoire includes tens of thousands of clones, 90% of them detected once, and about 0.51% sits in the top ten. The V gene is TRBV18, the J gene TRBJ1-2, with D unclear. The sequence was obtained from an adult with an advanced solid tumor such as melanoma, head and neck, liver or kidney cancer. The material sequenced was CD4+ or CD8+ T cells sorted from blood, taken in a trial of the OX40 agonist ivuxolimab. In nucleotides, the CDR3 is TGTGCCAGCTCCCTCGAAACGGGCTACACCTTC. Amino acid sequence: CASSLETGYTF.